The 24 T cell receptor beta chains presented below share a single source sample, sequenced in a study of CD8+CD57+ T cells in acquired aplastic anemia. The study profiled TCR beta VDJ and CDR3 using genomic DNA as template. MiXCR, applied by TCRdb to the reads, yields one record per CDR3 protein. This table holds just over 400,000 distinct CDR3 sequences, 55% to 70% found once. Sequencing was performed on sorted CD4+, CD8+, or CD8+CD57+ T cells (not recorded which) from PBMCs. The receptors here all came from a human donor in good health, serving as a control.

The J gene is TRBJ2-5, the V gene TRBV20-1; TRBD2 might be the D (6 bases). The CDR3 runs to 15 residues. From germline, CDR1 is DFQATT and CDR2 SNEGSKA (reference sequence). V lost 3 bases to trimming and J lost 1 base, with 15 bases between them. CDR3 residues: CSASLGGSFQETQYF. The CDR3 region has the DNA TGCAGTGCTAGTTTGGGGGGTAGTTTCCAAGAGACCCAGTACTTC.

In the case of this clonotype: A much larger clone differs from this one at a single base, so this may be a read error. The V and J genes are TRBV5-1 and TRBJ1-2; a possible D gene is TRBD1 (6 bases). The germline V gene encodes CDR1 SGHRS and CDR2 YFSETQ. V lost 4 bases and J lost 8, with 18 bases in between. The length of the CDR3 is 14 residues. CDR3 sequence: CASSREQGVIGYTF. For the CDR3, the DNA is TGCGCCAGCAGCCGGGAACAGGGAGTTATAGGCTACACCTTC.

Points on this clonotype: No conserved phenylalanine or tryptophan ends this CDR3, so it is likely a read error. The limits of the CDR3 on the DNA are not certain, so only TCRdb's listed CDR3 is given. The rearrangement links TRBV7-8 to TRBJ1-5; the table gives TRBD1 as D, unverified against the DNA. 14 amino acids form the CDR3, both terminal residues included. Germline CDR1 and CDR2: SGHVS and FQNEAQ. CDR3 protein: CASSLGASDSSYDL.

This clonotype was counted between two and nine times. The CDR3 carries no conserved terminal phenylalanine or tryptophan, so it likely arises from a read error. V gene TRBV20-1 combines with J gene TRBJ1-1; D gene uncertain. Germline CDR1 is DFQATT and CDR2 is SNEGSKA (reference sequence). The CDR3 extends over 13 amino acids. With 2 bases removed from V and 7 bases from J, the gap between germline ends came to 14 bases. The CDR3 loop is CSARKNGRFEAFL. CDR3 coding DNA: TGCAGTGCTAGAAAAAACGGACGTTTTGAAGCTTTCCTT.

This chain uses TRBV15 with TRBJ1-1; no clear D. V lost 1 base and J lost 4, with 13 bases in between. The germline V gene has CDR1 LNHNV and CDR2 YYDKDF (reference sequence). The CDR3 totals 15 residues. Written as DNA, the CDR3 is TGTGCCACCAGCAGAGGCGGAGCAGAAGGCACTGAAGCTTTCTTT. Its protein product is CATSRGGAEGTEAFF.

The rearrangement joins TRBV5-1 to TRBJ2-4; D ambiguous. V was cut by 0 bases and J by 5 bases, with 6 bases left in between. The CDR3 is 13 amino acids. Germline V gives CDR1 SGHRS, CDR2 YFSETQ. The CDR3 sequence is CASSLAPENIQYF. CDR3 sequence (DNA): TGCGCCAGCAGCTTGGCCCCAGAAAACATTCAGTACTTC.

A word on this clonotype: Since the CDR3 does not end with the conserved phenylalanine or tryptophan, this likely comes from a read error. Because the CDR3's place on the DNA is in doubt, the DNA is left out and the CDR3 is given as listed by TCRdb. The genes are TRBV7-2 and TRBJ2-6; the table calls TRBD1, which could not be checked here. The CDR3 is 13 residues long, counting both termini. From germline, CDR1 is SGHTA and CDR2 FQGNSA. CDR3 sequence: CASSLNGRVGGTP.

The rearrangement links TRBV10-3 to TRBJ2-7; D ambiguous. V lost 10 bases, J lost 0 bases, and 16 bases lay in between. There are 14 residues in the CDR3. From germline, CDR1 is ENHRY and CDR2 SYGVKD. The CDR3 DNA sequence: TGTGCCAGCCATGTGTCGGAACACTCCTACGAGCAGTACTTC. Translation gives CASHVSEHSYEQYF.

The V gene is TRBV4-3, the J gene TRBJ2-7; no definite D call. The J call may be faulty, since TRBJ2-5 better matches the DNA end. Germline CDR1 reads LGHNA; CDR2 reads YSLEER. This CDR3 has 14 amino acids. Here the CDR3 DNA reads TGCGCCAGCAGTGATGGAACTCAAGGAGAGACCCAGTACTTC. As protein: CASSDGTQGETQYF.

This clonotype was seen repeatedly, ten times or more. J is TRBJ1-5 and V is TRBV20-1; 9 positions agree with TRBD1. Germline CDR1 and CDR2: DFQATT and SNEGSKA (reference sequence). This CDR3 spans 16 amino acids. V lost 2 bases to trimming and J lost 3 bases; unmatched junction nucleotides: 8. The CDR3 is CSARRDRDHHNQPQHF. The CDR3 DNA reads as TGCAGTGCTAGACGGGACAGGGATCATCACAATCAGCCCCAGCATTTT.

This clonotype showed up many times. V usage is TRBV7-9 and J usage is TRBJ1-2; 7 nucleotides match TRBD1. The germline gives CDR1 SEHNR, CDR2 FQNEAQ (reference sequence). The CDR3 covers 13 residues. With V trimmed by 5 bases and J by 4 bases, 4 bases remained unmatched. In DNA, the CDR3 is TGTGCCAGCAGCCCAGCAGGGGGCTATGGCTACACCTTC. The encoded protein is CASSPAGGYGYTF.

The chain joins TRBV4-2 to TRBJ2-3; D may match TRBD1 or TRBD2 (7 bases each). The germline gives CDR1 LGHNA, CDR2 YNFKEQ. The V end lost 6 bases, the J end lost 2 bases, and 12 bases lay between the germline ends. The CDR3 is made up of 14 amino acids. CDR3 residues: CASRTGRDTDTQYF. CDR3 nucleotide sequence: TGTGCCAGCAGGACAGGGAGGGACACAGATACGCAGTATTTT.

The J gene is TRBJ2-7, the V gene TRBV20-1, with TRBD2 matching over 7 bases. Trimming at V came to 5 bases and at J to 4 bases, leaving 8 bases not matched to a gene. Germline CDR1 and CDR2: DFQATT and SNEGSKA (reference sequence). This CDR3 contains 13 residues. This CDR3 is CSAAAAGDYEQYF. The CDR3 bases are TGCAGTGCTGCTGCTGCGGGGGATTACGAGCAGTACTTC.

This clonotype was seen repeatedly, ten times or more. CDR3: CAISDSYRDRENSPLHF. CDR3 DNA sequence: TGTGCCATCAGTGACTCGTACCGGGACAGGGAAAACTCACCCCTCCACTTT. The chain recombines TRBV10-3 with TRBJ1-6, with 9 bases aligning to TRBD1. The ends lost 3 bases at V and 10 bases at J; junction bases unmatched: 13. Germline loops: CDR1 ENHRY, CDR2 SYGVKD. The CDR3 length is 17 residues.

In regard to this clonotype: It is unclear where the CDR3 begins or ends on the DNA, so no DNA is shown, and the CDR3 is as TCRdb lists it. The CDR3 protein is CSARVASGAYEQYF. The rearrangement links TRBV20-1 to TRBJ2-7; the table's D call, TRBD2, has no DNA check behind it. Germline V gives CDR1 DFQATT, CDR2 SNEGSKA (reference sequence). The CDR3 is 14 amino acids in total, end residues counted.

The table lists this clonotype with many counts. V and J are TRBV5-6 and TRBJ2-7; perhaps D is TRBD1 or TRBD2 (6 bases each). The CDR3 length is 15 residues. V lost 4 bases to trimming and J lost 1 base, with 15 bases between them. Germline loops: CDR1 SGHDT, CDR2 YYEEEE. The CDR3 here is CASSTGAIGSYEQYF. The CDR3 bases are TGTGCCAGCAGCACGGGGGCAATAGGGTCCTACGAGCAGTACTTC.

The J gene is TRBJ2-2, the V gene TRBV5-5, with D possibly being TRBD1 (6 bases). The CDR3 sequence is 16 residues long. Germline V gives CDR1 SGHKS, CDR2 YYEKEE (reference sequence). Trimming removed 3 bases from V and 1 base from J, with 13 bases in between. The CDR3 sequence: CASSSTGRGNTGELFF. In DNA form, the CDR3 reads TGTGCCAGCAGCTCTACAGGGAGAGGGAACACCGGGGAGCTGTTTTTT.

This clonotype was observed at least ten times. The chain joins TRBV6-5 to TRBJ2-2; D perhaps matches TRBD2 (6 bases). Germline CDR1 and CDR2: MNHEY and SVGAGI. V was shortened by 5 bases and J by 8 bases, with 15 bases between the two germline ends. This CDR3 has 14 residues. CDR3 amino acids: CASSDQWREGELFF. The CDR3 bases are TGTGCCAGCAGTGACCAATGGAGGGAAGGGGAGCTGTTTTTT.

There are many counts of this clonotype. The rearrangement uses TRBV7-2 and TRBJ1-1; a weak D match, TRBD1 (6 bases). CDR3 length: 11 amino acids. Per the germline V gene, CDR1 is SGHTA and CDR2 is FQGNSA. V lost 4 bases and J 11 bases, leaving 11 bases between the germline ends. DNA of the CDR3: TGTGCCAGCAGCTCGGGGGCTCGGGCTTTCTTT. Its protein is CASSSGARAFF.

CDR3 DNA: TGTGCCACCAGTGATGGCAGTCCAAAATCACCCCTCCACTTT. It codes for CATSDGSPKSPLHF. The rearrangement links TRBV24-1 to TRBJ1-6; D unresolved. The CDR3 totals 14 residues. In germline, CDR1 is KGHDR, CDR2 SFDVKD. V was trimmed by 3 bases and J by 10 bases, leaving 12 bases between them.

V usage is TRBV2 and J usage is TRBJ1-2; D uncertain. Germline V gene data show CDR1 as SNHLY and CDR2 as FYNNEI. V was pared by 1 base and J by 6 bases, with 9 bases between. The CDR3 spans 13 residues. CDR3 sequence reads: CASSEEATDGYTF. CDR3 coding DNA: TGTGCCAGCAGTGAAGAGGCGACTGATGGCTACACCTTC. Looking up the rest from reference TRBV2 and TRBJ1-2 gives the full variable domain: EPEVTQTPSHQVTQMGQEVILRCVPISNHLYFYWYRQILGQKVEFLVSFYNNEISEKSEIFDDQFSVERPDGSNFTLKIRSTKLEDSAMYFCASSEEATDGYTFGSGTRLTVV.

The chain recombines TRBV11-3 with TRBJ1-6; no definite D call. Trimming took 3 bases from V and 11 from J, leaving 11 bases between them. Germline values: CDR1 SGHNT, CDR2 YENEEA. The CDR3 spans 13 residues. The CDR3 coding sequence is TGTGCCAGCAGCTTCATCCTGGAAACACCCCTCCACTTT. Translated, it gives CASSFILETPLHF.

This clonotype was observed many times. This chain uses TRBV10-3 with TRBJ2-7; 10 bases align to TRBD2. CDR3 length: 15 amino acids. V trimming: 1 base; J trimming: 3 bases; junction bases outside the gene matches: 3. In germline, CDR1 is ENHRY, CDR2 SYGVKD. CDR3 sequence reads: CAISEFERGGYEQYF. CDR3 nucleotide sequence: TGTGCCATCAGTGAGTTCGAGCGGGGGGGCTACGAGCAGTACTTC.

The chain employs TRBV24-1 and TRBJ1-2; D gene uncertain. This CDR3 region has 14 residues. CDR1 and CDR2 (germline): KGHDR, SFDVKD. V was shortened by 3 bases and J by 8 bases, with 15 bases between the two germline ends. The CDR3: CATSDARCREGYTF. The CDR3 DNA is TGTGCCACCAGTGATGCCCGTTGCCGTGAGGGCTACACCTTC.